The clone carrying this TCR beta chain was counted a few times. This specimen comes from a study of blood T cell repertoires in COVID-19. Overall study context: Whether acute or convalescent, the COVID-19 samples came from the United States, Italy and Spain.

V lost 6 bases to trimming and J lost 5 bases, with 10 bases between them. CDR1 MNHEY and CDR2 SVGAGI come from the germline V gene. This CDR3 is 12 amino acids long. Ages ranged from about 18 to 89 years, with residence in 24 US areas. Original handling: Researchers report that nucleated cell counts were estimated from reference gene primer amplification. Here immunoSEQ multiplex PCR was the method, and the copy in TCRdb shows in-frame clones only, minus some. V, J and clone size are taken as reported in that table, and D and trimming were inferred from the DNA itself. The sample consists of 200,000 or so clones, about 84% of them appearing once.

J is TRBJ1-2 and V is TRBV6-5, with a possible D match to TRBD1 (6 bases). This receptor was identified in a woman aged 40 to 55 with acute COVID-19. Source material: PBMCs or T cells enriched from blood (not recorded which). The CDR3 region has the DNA TGTGCCAGCAGCCGGGACACGTATGGCTACACCTTC. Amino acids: CASSRDTYGYTF.